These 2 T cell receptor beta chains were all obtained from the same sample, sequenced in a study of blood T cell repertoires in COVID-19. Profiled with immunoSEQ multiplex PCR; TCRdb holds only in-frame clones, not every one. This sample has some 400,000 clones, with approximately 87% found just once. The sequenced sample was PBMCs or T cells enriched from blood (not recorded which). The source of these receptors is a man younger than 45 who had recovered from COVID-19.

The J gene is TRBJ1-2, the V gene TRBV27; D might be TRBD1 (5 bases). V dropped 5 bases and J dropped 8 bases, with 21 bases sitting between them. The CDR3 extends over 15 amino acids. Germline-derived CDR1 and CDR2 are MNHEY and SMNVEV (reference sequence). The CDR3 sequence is CASSITGHGRAGYTF. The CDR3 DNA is TGTGCCAGCAGTATCACAGGACACGGTAGGGCAGGCTACACCTTC.

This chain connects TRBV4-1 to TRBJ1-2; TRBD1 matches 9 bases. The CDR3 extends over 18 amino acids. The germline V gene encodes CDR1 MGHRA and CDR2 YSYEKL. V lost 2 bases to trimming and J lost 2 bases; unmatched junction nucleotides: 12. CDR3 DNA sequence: TGCGCCAGCAGCCAAAGGGACCTGACAGGGGGTACCAACTATGGCTACACCTTC. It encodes CASSQRDLTGGTNYGYTF.